This T cell receptor beta chain is from a study of beta chain features in type 1 diabetes (dated 2018 in TCRdb). The study in broad terms: Patients and healthy donors did not differ in mean age, gender distribution, total cell number or subset yield. A total of 100 million to 110 million sorted cells were examined across all samples, and a strong correlation was observed between cell number per subset and RNA yield. The study compared TCRB repertoires of sorted circulating CD4+ T cell subsets between recently diagnosed type 1 diabetes patients and matched healthy donors. Regulatory and stem cell-like memory subsets were obtained from only 8 patients and roughly 8 healthy donors, while naive and central memory subsets were obtained from all 30 or so donors. Paper-wide results and their limitations: Because cDNA was sequenced instead of genomic DNA, activated cells with high expression could be over-represented, although the groups did not differ in activation or CD3 levels. Shorter templates might be favored by PCR, yet because patient and control samples were amplified and corrected together, any such skew would affect both groups equally. Patients with type 1 diabetes made fewer insertions and deleted more nucleotides at VDJ recombination sites, implying thymic rearrangement abnormalities. HLA sub-analyses involved small numbers of individuals, so any influence of HLA type on TCRB rearrangement remained unresolved. The naive, central memory and regulatory TCRB repertoires appeared to resemble one another more closely among patients than among healthy donors. In all four CD4+ subsets, TCRB CDR3 length was moderately but significantly shorter in type 1 diabetes patients.

From each donor, a single peripheral blood sample of 100 to 150 mL on average was drawn into heparinised tubes. Using a panel that included CD45RO, CCR7, CD25, CD127, CD95 and CD27, naive, central memory, regulatory and stem cell-like memory CD4+ T cells were sorted on a BD FACSAria II. Every sorted population had a purity above 95%. PBMCs were isolated right away by Lymphoprep density gradient centrifugation and were stained directly, without culture. To minimize batch effects, samples were stained and sorted in pairs, one healthy donor with one patient per experiment. This clone was picked up a small number of times. This clone's antigen is unknown. Nothing much larger sits one base from this clone, and base qualities are not available. V lost 5 bases and J lost 4 bases; the stretch between them is 11 bases long. The CDR3 starts with the cysteine, ends with the phenylalanine, and has 14 residues. CDR3 DNA only is kept here, 42 bases in frame from base 1. The germline V gene provides CDR1 SGHTA and CDR2 FQGNSA.

The entire amount of isolated RNA was reverse transcribed using the High Capacity cDNA Reverse Transcription Kit, so the sequenced TCRB transcripts were expressed ones. Naive, central memory and regulatory T cell samples underwent deep immunoSEQ sequencing, averaging around 4 million total reads per sample. After sorted cells were lysed in RLT buffer, RNA was extracted with DNase-treated RNeasy Micro or Mini kits, with the choice depending on cell number. To prevent cross-contamination, each cell subset was processed individually, whereas patient and healthy donor samples were processed jointly. The immunoSEQ multiplex PCR was used to amplify TCRB sequences from cDNA, yielding 87-bp fragments that span the CDR3 region. The amplicons were sequenced using the Illumina HiSeq platform. In the paper's pipeline: Synthetic template baselines were used to correct PCR bias computationally, reads within Hamming distance 2 were collapsed, and singletons that could not be merged were discarded. Reads were aligned against IMGT to assign V, D and J genes, CDR3 length and insertions or deletions at six rearrangement sites. Within each subset, clonotype counts were normalized to sorted cell number, and only after that were true diversity and Gini coefficients computed with the tcR R package. The overlap coefficient, calculated on TCRB nucleotide sequences, was used to quantify repertoire sharing. Out-of-frame TCRB sequences from naive cells were analyzed as a proxy for the pre-selection repertoire. In its TCRdb copy, this immuneACCESS table keeps in-frame sequences only and misses some clones. Where compared with another copy, unresolved V genes explain less than half of these, and the others have no known cause. V and J calls and clone size are copied from that table; D and trimming were computed from the DNA. Across this sample there are roughly 400,000 clones, with roughly 13% seen only once. About 0.034% of the sample comes from the top ten.

The TCR sequence derives from a man aged 30-40 years in good health. The chain links TRBV7-2 with TRBJ2-2; matching of 5 bases hints at TRBD1 as the D gene. The sequenced sample consisted of naive CD4+ T cells from blood. Taken with the paper, the label for cell subset or site translates to: true naive CD4+ T cells. The CDR3 region has the sequence CASSQAGPTGELFF. The DNA sequence reads TGTGCCAGCAGCCAGGCAGGGCCCACCGGGGAGCTGTTTTTT.